This TCR beta chain is drawn from a study of OX40 agonist ivuxolimab in advanced cancers. About the research overall: Patients received the agonistic anti-OX40 (CD134) antibody ivuxolimab.

The study, taken as a whole, reports: Averaged across samples, CD8+ T cells carried more expanded clones than CD4+ did.

The protocol was immunoSEQ multiplex PCR, while the TCRdb copy is restricted to in-frame clones and leaves out a portion. The sample includes about 40,000 clones, around 87% seen only once; the top ten take about 2.4%. Systemic immunosuppression or a history of autoimmune disease excluded patients. Remarks on this clone: The antigen is not known.

This CDR3 spans 14 amino acids. J gave up 1 base and V 6 bases, and 6 bases lay outside the gene matches. In germline, CDR1 is SQVTM, CDR2 ANQGSEA. The chain combines TRBV29-1 with TRBJ1-1; 9 bases line up with TRBD1. Sequenced here: CD4+ or CD8+ T cells sorted from blood, sampled in a trial of the OX40 agonist ivuxolimab. This TCR came from an adult with an advanced solid tumor such as melanoma, head and neck, liver or kidney cancer. The CDR3 protein is CSVQQGAPNTEAFF. The CDR3 DNA reads TGCAGCGTACAACAGGGGGCCCCGAACACTGAAGCTTTCTTT.